The 8 T cell receptor beta chains below all came from one sample that was sequenced in a study of a mutant IDH1 vaccine in newly diagnosed glioma. Generated by immunoSEQ multiplex PCR, the TCRdb table keeps only in-frame clones and is missing some. The sample carries some 60,000 clones, more than 80% recorded once. These receptors' antigens are unknown. Time point specified: week 5, during vaccination. It was 300 ug of mutant IDH1 20-mer peptide that made up each vaccine dose, given with topical imiquimod. The specimen was PBMCs, collected from a glioma patient whose treatment included an IDH1 peptide vaccine. The origin of the receptors is a woman aged 40 to 50 with glioma.

The rearrangement links TRBV2 to TRBJ1-4; weak D call: TRBD1 (6 bases). The germline gives CDR1 SNHLY, CDR2 FYNNEI. There are 13 residues in the CDR3. Trimming stripped 7 bases from V and 7 bases from J, with 13 bases between. CDR3 amino acids: CASMKGVREKLFF. Here the CDR3 DNA reads TGTGCCAGCATGAAGGGGGTGCGTGAAAAACTGTTTTTT.

The chain has TRBV7-2 and TRBJ2-2; TRBD1 is a possible D gene (6 bases). Trimming removed 0 bases from V and 5 bases from J, with 10 bases in between. Germline values: CDR1 SGHTA, CDR2 FQGNSA. This CDR3 contains 15 residues. CDR3 protein: CASSLALQGTGELFF. CDR3 DNA: TGTGCCAGCAGCTTAGCGCTACAGGGAACCGGGGAGCTGTTTTTT.

The rearrangement uses TRBV4-1 and TRBJ1-2, with 9 nucleotides matching TRBD1. This CDR3 region has 15 residues. Germline assignment: CDR1 MGHRA and CDR2 YSYEKL. The junction had 6 bases not matched to a gene; V was cut back by 3 bases and J by 4 bases. CDR3 in amino acids: CASSHPDRGPYGYTF. The DNA of the CDR3 is TGCGCCAGCAGCCACCCGGACAGGGGTCCCTATGGCTACACCTTC.

The sample holds one count of this clone. The V call is TRBV30, the J call TRBJ1-3; D may be TRBD1 (5 bases). The CDR3 spans 12 residues. Germline V gives CDR1 GTSNPN, CDR2 SVGIG (reference sequence). The V end was cut by 5 bases, the J end by 7 bases, with 12 bases between. The CDR3 region is CAWLTGLNTIYF. The CDR3 DNA is TGTGCCTGGCTCACAGGTCTGAACACCATATATTTT.

J is TRBJ1-6 and V is TRBV4-3; TRBD1 matches 7 bases. There are 16 residues in the CDR3. Trimming removed 4 bases from V and 7 bases from J; junction bases left unmatched: 10. CDR1 is LGHNA, CDR2 YSLEER, per germline. Here the CDR3 DNA reads TGCGCCAGCAGCCCAGACTCGGACAGGTCAAATTCACCCCTCCACTTT. This translates into CASSPDSDRSNSPLHF.

The V gene is TRBV5-5, the J gene TRBJ2-7; D is unresolved. The CDR3 is 14 amino acids. CDR1 SGHKS and CDR2 YYEKEE come from the germline V gene (reference sequence). V was cut by 3 bases and J by 5 bases, with 15 bases left in between. The CDR3 spells CASSWTLSVHEQYF. The CDR3 DNA sequence: TGTGCCAGCAGCTGGACCCTTAGTGTGCACGAGCAGTACTTC.

V is TRBV6-6 and J is TRBJ1-4, with a weak D call TRBD1 (5 bases). Germline CDR1 and CDR2: MNHNY and SVGAGI (reference sequence). The CDR3 has 14 residues. V was trimmed by 2 bases and J by 3 bases, leaving 7 bases between them. The CDR3 bases are TGTGCCAGCAGTTACCTGACAGCTAATGAAAAACTGTTTTTT. Residues: CASSYLTANEKLFF.

The chain employs TRBV4-3 and TRBJ1-2; D perhaps matches TRBD1 (6 bases). The ends were cut back, 2 bases at V and 8 bases at J, with 18 bases in the middle. Looked up from germline, CDR1 is LGHNA and CDR2 is YSLEER. The CDR3 is 15 amino acids. The CDR3 DNA follows: TGCGCCAGCAGCCAACCTGGCGCGGGGGCAGAAGGCTACACCTTC. Amino acids: CASSQPGAGAEGYTF.